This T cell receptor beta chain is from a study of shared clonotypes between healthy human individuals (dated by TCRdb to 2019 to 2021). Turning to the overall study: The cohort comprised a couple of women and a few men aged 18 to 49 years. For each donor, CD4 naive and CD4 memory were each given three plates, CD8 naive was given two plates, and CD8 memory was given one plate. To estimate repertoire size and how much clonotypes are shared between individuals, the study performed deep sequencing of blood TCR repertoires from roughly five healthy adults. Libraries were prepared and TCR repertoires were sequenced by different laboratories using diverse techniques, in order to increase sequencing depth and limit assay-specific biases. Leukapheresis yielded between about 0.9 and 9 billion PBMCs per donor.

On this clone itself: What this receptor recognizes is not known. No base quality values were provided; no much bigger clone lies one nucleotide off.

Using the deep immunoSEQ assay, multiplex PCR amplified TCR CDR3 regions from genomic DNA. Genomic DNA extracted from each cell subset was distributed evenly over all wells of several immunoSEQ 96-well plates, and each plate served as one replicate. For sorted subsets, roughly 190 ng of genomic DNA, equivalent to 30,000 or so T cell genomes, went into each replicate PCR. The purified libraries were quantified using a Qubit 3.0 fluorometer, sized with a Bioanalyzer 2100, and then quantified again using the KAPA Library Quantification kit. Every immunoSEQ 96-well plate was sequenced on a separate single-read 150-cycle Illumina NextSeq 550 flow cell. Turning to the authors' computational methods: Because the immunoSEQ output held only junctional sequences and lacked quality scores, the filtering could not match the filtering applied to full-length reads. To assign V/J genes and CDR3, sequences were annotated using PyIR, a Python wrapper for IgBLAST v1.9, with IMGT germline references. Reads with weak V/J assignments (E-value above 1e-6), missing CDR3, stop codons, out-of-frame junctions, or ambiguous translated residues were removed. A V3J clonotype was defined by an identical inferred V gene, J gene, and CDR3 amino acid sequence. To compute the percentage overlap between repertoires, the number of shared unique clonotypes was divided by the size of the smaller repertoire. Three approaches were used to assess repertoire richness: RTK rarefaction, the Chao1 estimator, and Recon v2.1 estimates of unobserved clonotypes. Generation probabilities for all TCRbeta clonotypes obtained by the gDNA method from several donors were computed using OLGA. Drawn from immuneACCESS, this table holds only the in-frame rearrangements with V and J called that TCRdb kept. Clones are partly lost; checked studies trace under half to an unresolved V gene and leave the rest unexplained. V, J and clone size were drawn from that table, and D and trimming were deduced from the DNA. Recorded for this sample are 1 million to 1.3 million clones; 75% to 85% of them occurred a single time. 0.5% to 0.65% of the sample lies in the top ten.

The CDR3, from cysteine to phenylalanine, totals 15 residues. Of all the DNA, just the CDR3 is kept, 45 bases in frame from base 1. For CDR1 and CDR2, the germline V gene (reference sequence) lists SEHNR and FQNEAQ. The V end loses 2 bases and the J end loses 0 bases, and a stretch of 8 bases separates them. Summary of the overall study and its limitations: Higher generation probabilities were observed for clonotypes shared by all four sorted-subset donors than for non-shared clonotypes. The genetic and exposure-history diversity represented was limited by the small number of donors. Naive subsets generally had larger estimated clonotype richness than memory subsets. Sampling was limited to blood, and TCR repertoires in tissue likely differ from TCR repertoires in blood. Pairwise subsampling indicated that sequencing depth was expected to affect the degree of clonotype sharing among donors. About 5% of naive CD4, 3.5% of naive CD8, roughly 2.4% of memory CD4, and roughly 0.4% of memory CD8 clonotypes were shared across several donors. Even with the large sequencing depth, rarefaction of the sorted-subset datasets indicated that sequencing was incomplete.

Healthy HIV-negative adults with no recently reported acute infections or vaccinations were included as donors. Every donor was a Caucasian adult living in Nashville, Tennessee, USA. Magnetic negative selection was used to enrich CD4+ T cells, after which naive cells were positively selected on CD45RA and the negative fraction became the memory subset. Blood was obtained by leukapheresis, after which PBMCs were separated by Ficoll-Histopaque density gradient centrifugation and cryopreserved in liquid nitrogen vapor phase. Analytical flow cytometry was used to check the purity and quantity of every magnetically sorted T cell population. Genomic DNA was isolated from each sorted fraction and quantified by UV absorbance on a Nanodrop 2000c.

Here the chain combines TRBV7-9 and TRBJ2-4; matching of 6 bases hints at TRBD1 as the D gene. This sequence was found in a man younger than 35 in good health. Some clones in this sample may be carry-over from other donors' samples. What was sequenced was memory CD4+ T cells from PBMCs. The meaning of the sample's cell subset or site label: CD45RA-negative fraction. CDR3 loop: CASSLWTEAKNIQYF. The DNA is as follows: TGTGCCAGCAGCTTATGGACAGAAGCCAAAAACATTCAGTACTTC.